This TCR beta chain was captured by sequencing in a study of metastatic and nonmetastatic thyroid tumors. Study-level information: From malignant and benign thyroid patients, repertoires in blood and in tumor or nodule tissue were compared. Study-level findings and limits: Compared with benign nodules, malignant thyroid tumors were reported to have significantly higher TCR beta diversity in both blood and tumor.

This CDR3 is 17 amino acids long. About this clone: The antigen is not known. At one boundary the junction diverges from the germline segment, which might be a read error.

None of the patients had undergone any treatment ahead of thyroid surgery. Original analysis: Clinicopathological groups supplied CDR3 differences that were used to build a distant-metastasis classifier for papillary thyroid cancer. Through MiXCR, TCRdb re-clonotyped the PCR reads. TCRdb's processing, not the authors', yielded these V and J calls. The sample consists of around 5,600 clones, over 30% of them appearing once. The rearrangement links TRBV6-7 to TRBJ2-7; 11 nucleotides match TRBD1. TRBV6-7 is marked as an open reading frame, function uncertain. The clonotype comes from a female donor with papillary thyroid cancer or a benign thyroid nodule (not recorded which). Some clones in this sample may be carry-over from other donors' samples. The sample was adjacent normal tissue. CDR3 bases: TGTGCCAGCAGCTACTCGGGACTGGGACAGGGGGTATTCTGGCAGTGCTTC. Translated, it gives CASSYSGLGQGVFWQCF.